Detailed here is one T cell receptor beta chain. These data originate in a study of blood T cell repertoires in COVID-19. This table comes from immunoSEQ multiplex PCR, and its TCRdb copy is limited to in-frame clones, with some not included. The sample gives more than 20,000 clones, almost 90% of which show up once; 7.5% to 8% is in the top ten. Germline CDR1 and CDR2: LNHDA and SQIVND (reference sequence). The junction had 19 bases not matched to a gene; V was cut back by 7 bases and J by 3 bases. The CDR3 runs 19 residues. The chain is built from TRBV19 and TRBJ2-1; TRBD1 aligns across 9 bases. The sequenced sample consisted of peripheral blood. This TCR was recovered from a human donor in a cohort sampled during active COVID-19. CDR3: CASIGPGQGSGTVYNEQFF. As DNA, the CDR3 is TGTGCCAGTATAGGGCCCGGACAGGGGTCGGGGACAGTCTACAATGAGCAGTTCTTC.